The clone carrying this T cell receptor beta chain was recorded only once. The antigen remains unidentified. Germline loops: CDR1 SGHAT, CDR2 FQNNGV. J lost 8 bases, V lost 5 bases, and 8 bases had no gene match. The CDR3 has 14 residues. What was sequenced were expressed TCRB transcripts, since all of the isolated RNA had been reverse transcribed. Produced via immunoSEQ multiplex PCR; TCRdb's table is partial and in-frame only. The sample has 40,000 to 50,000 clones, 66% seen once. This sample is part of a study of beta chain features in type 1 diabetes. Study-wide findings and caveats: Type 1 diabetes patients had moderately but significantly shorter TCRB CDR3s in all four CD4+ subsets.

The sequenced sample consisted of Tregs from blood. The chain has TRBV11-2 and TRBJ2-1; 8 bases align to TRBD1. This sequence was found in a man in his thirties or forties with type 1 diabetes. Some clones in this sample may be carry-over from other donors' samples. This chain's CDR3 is CASSPLTGVDEQFF. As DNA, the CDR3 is TGTGCCAGCAGCCCCTTGACAGGGGTGGATGAGCAGTTCTTC. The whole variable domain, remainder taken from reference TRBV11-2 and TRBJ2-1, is EAGVAQSPRYKIIEKRQSVAFWCNPISGHATLYWYQQILGQGPKLLIQFQNNGVVDDSQLPKDRFSAERLKGVDSTLKIQPAKLEDSAVYLCASSPLTGVDEQFFGPGTRLTVL.